The 20 T cell receptor beta chains below were found in one sample sequenced in a study of beta chain features in type 1 diabetes. Reverse transcription of all isolated RNA meant that expressed TCRB transcripts were sequenced. TCRdb's copy holds only in-frame clones and misses some; the assay was immunoSEQ multiplex PCR. This table holds about 300,000 clones, about 13% found once. Points from the study as a whole: Among all four CD4+ subsets, Type 1 diabetes patients had TCRB CDR3s that were moderately but significantly shorter.

No cognate antigen is known for these TCRs. Specimen: naive CD4+ T cells from blood. The source is a woman between 18 and 30 years old with type 1 diabetes.

The rearrangement joins TRBV28 to TRBJ2-5, with 7 bases lining up with TRBD2. This CDR3 is built from 12 residues. V lost 7 bases to trimming and J lost 4 bases; unmatched junction nucleotides: 3. CDR1 is MDHEN and CDR2 is SYDVKM in the germline V gene. DNA of the CDR3: TGTGCCAGCATTGGGGGGGGAGAGACCCAGTACTTC. Translated: CASIGGGETQYF.

The J gene is TRBJ1-2, the V gene TRBV14; TRBD1 aligns across 8 bases. With 2 bases clipped from V and 2 bases from J, the junction kept 7 bases outside the gene matches. The CDR3 spans 16 residues. Germline V gives CDR1 SGHDN, CDR2 FVKESK. The CDR3 reads CASSQLRDRPNYGYTF. In nucleotides, the CDR3 is TGTGCCAGCAGCCAACTCCGGGACAGGCCAAACTATGGCTACACCTTC.

A word on this clone: The identical CDR3 is also encoded by other nucleotide sequences in the sample. This sequence joins TRBV5-1 and TRBJ2-1; maybe TRBD1 (7 bases). Trimming shortened V by 4 bases and J by 8 bases, and 13 bases separated the two germline ends. The CDR3 totals 13 residues. Germline values: CDR1 SGHRS, CDR2 YFSETQ. CDR3 sequence: CASSLDRRDEQFF. CDR3 nucleotides: TGCGCCAGCAGCCTGGACAGGAGGGATGAGCAGTTCTTC.

The chain recombines TRBV10-3 with TRBJ2-7; D possibly corresponds to TRBD1 (5 bases). The CDR3 has 15 amino acids. Germline V gene data show CDR1 as ENHRY and CDR2 as SYGVKD. CDR3 loop: CASSDGLGPYYEQYV. CDR3 bases: TGTGCCAGCAGTGATGGGTTGGGGCCATACTACGAGCAGTACGTC.

This clone was picked up a small number of times. The rearrangement joins TRBV28 to TRBJ2-7; D perhaps matches TRBD2 (6 bases). V lost 11 bases, J lost 3 bases, and 17 bases lay in between. Germline CDR1 MDHEN, CDR2 SYDVKM. The CDR3 spans 13 residues. The CDR3 DNA reads as TGTGCCCATGCAACGGGACTTAACTACGAGCAGTACTTC. Amino acids: CAHATGLNYEQYF.

The V and J genes are TRBV7-3 and TRBJ2-1; TRBD2 agrees at 9 bases. The germline V gene has CDR1 SGHTA and CDR2 FQGTGA. V gave up 5 bases and J gave up 9 bases; unmatched junction bases: 14. The CDR3 has 16 amino acids. CDR3 DNA: TGTGCCAGCAGCCGGAATAGCGGGGGCTCAGGTATTGAGCAGTTCTTC. It specifies CASSRNSGGSGIEQFF.

This chain joins TRBV29-1 and TRBJ1-1, with a possible D match to TRBD1 (6 bases). V was trimmed by 5 bases and J by 7 bases, leaving 20 bases between them. Germline V gives CDR1 SQVTM, CDR2 ANQGSEA. The CDR3 is 14 amino acids. In DNA, the CDR3 is TGCAGCGTTTCCGTCTTTGGGACACACCATGAAGCTTTCTTT. Its translation: CSVSVFGTHHEAFF.

This clone was counted a few times. The chain employs TRBV30 and TRBJ2-1, with 9 bases identical to TRBD2. This CDR3 region has 15 residues. Germline V gene lookup returns CDR1 GTSNPN and CDR2 SVGIG (reference sequence). J was trimmed by 4 bases and V by 3 bases; bases with no gene match: 7. The CDR3 sequence: CAWRLVTSGYNEQFF. The CDR3 DNA sequence: TGTGCCTGGAGGTTAGTGACTAGCGGTTACAATGAGCAGTTCTTC.

This rearrangement joins TRBV2 to TRBJ2-3, with 9 positions matching TRBD2. The germline gives CDR1 SNHLY, CDR2 FYNNEI. This CDR3 region has 16 residues. V gave up 6 bases and J gave up 2 bases; unmatched junction bases: 9. CDR3 DNA sequence: TGTGCCAGCAGCCCTCATTCTAGCGGGACCACAGATACGCAGTATTTT. Translated: CASSPHSSGTTDTQYF.

The chain employs TRBV19 and TRBJ1-5; 9 bases agree with TRBD1. V lost 5 bases to trimming and J lost 2 bases; unmatched junction nucleotides: 7. The V gene's germline CDR1 is LNHDA and CDR2 SQIVND (reference sequence). The CDR3 consists of 16 residues. CDR3: CASSGGTGRGNQPQHF. The CDR3 nucleotides read TGTGCCAGTAGTGGAGGGACAGGGAGGGGCAATCAGCCCCAGCATTTT.

There are a few counts of this clone. In nucleotides, the CDR3 is TGTGCCAGCTTCACCATCGCCGGTACCAGAGGGAACACTGAAGCTTTCTTT. It yields the protein CASFTIAGTRGNTEAFF. This sequence joins TRBV18 and TRBJ1-1; unclear D gene. V was cut by 7 bases and J by 1 base, with 22 bases left in between. Germline CDR1 is KGHSH and CDR2 is LQKENI. CDR3 length equals 17 residues.

This rearrangement joins TRBV30 to TRBJ1-2; D unresolved. Germline loops: CDR1 GTSNPN, CDR2 SVGIG (reference sequence). V lost 1 base, J lost 2 bases, and 14 bases lay in between. This CDR3 contains 15 residues. The CDR3 here is CAWSDGKGANYGYTF. In DNA, the CDR3 is TGTGCCTGGAGTGACGGGAAGGGAGCGAACTATGGCTACACCTTC.

The CDR3 DNA is TGTGCCATCAAGGGGGGGACAGGGGGCAATGAGCAGTTCTTC. This codes for CAIKGGTGGNEQFF. The V call is TRBV10-3, the J call TRBJ2-1; 11 bases align to TRBD1. Trimming removed 7 bases from V and 6 bases from J; junction bases left unmatched: 5. Germline values: CDR1 ENHRY, CDR2 SYGVKD. The CDR3 is 14 residues long.

This chain connects TRBV4-3 to TRBJ2-1, with D possibly matching TRBD1 (5 bases). The CDR3 consists of 17 residues. V lost 1 base and J 4 bases, leaving 17 bases between the germline ends. Germline lookup yields CDR1 LGHNA and CDR2 YSLEER. This CDR3 is CASSQGAQANGYNEQFF. The CDR3 DNA is TGCGCCAGCAGCCAAGGCGCACAGGCTAACGGATACAATGAGCAGTTCTTC.

The chain combines TRBV19 with TRBJ1-2, with TRBD1 identical over 9 bases. This CDR3 has 15 residues. Trimming removed 2 bases from V and 6 bases from J; junction bases left unmatched: 7. From germline, CDR1 is LNHDA and CDR2 SQIVND (reference sequence). CDR3 in amino acids: CASSITGGRSDGYTF. In DNA form, the CDR3 reads TGTGCCAGTAGTATAACAGGGGGCCGATCAGATGGCTACACCTTC.

The chain carries TRBV7-9 and TRBJ2-5, with 10 bases matching TRBD1. Looked up from germline, CDR1 is SEHNR and CDR2 is FQNEAQ (reference sequence). With 3 bases clipped from V and 3 bases from J, the junction kept 1 base outside the gene matches. The CDR3 consists of 14 residues. CDR3 coding DNA: TGTGCCAGCAGCTTCGGACAGGGGGAAGAGACCCAGTACTTC. Its translation is CASSFGQGEETQYF. Full variable domain (missing parts from reference TRBV7-9 and TRBJ2-5): DTGVSQNPRHKITKRGQNVTFRCDPISEHNRLYWYRQTLGQGPEFLTYFQNEAQLEKSRLLSDRFSAERPKGSFSTLEIQRTEQGDSAMYLCASSFGQGEETQYFGPGTRLLVL.

This clone came up a few times. The rearrangement links TRBV7-2 to TRBJ1-5, with a weak D call TRBD1 (6 bases). The CDR3 has 16 amino acids. V lost 1 base to trimming and J lost 8 bases, with 18 bases between them. The germline CDR1 and CDR2 sequences are SGHTA and FQGNSA. This CDR3 is CASSLVVAGGLKPQHF. In DNA form, the CDR3 reads TGTGCCAGCAGCTTAGTAGTTGCCGGGGGGCTGAAGCCCCAGCATTTT.

This clone showed up just a few times. The rearrangement links TRBV18 to TRBJ1-2, with D unclear. The germline CDR1 and CDR2 sequences are KGHSH and LQKENI. The CDR3 extends over 14 amino acids. The V end was cut by 6 bases, the J end by 2 bases, with 13 bases between. The CDR3 region has the DNA TGTGCCAGCTCCCCATTGGCTTCCAACTATGGCTACACCTTC. This encodes CASSPLASNYGYTF.

The CDR3, as DNA: TGTGCCTGGAGTGTACCGCTAGCGGGAGCGAGAAATGAGCAGTTCTTC. Residues: CAWSVPLAGARNEQFF. The rearrangement uses TRBV30 and TRBJ2-1; TRBD2 aligns across 10 bases. This CDR3 spans 16 amino acids. J gave up 7 bases and V 0 bases, and 9 bases lay outside the gene matches. CDR1 and CDR2 (germline): GTSNPN, SVGIG (reference sequence).

This clone was detected only a few times. The rearrangement joins TRBV29-1 to TRBJ2-1, with a tentative D call TRBD2 (6 bases). The CDR3 contains 14 residues. Germline V gene sequence: CDR1 SQVTM, CDR2 ANQGSEA. V was pared by 0 bases and J by 5 bases, with 11 bases between. CDR3 nucleotide sequence: TGCAGCGTTGAAGAGCGGGATTGGAACAATGAGCAGTTCTTC. Its protein product is CSVEERDWNNEQFF.